Below, one T cell receptor (beta chain) is given with its context. The germline V gene has CDR1 SGHRS and CDR2 YFSETQ. V shed 4 bases and J 4 bases; nucleotides not matched to a gene: 11. The CDR3 loop spans 17 amino acids. Only in-frame clones appear in the TCRdb table, and some are missing; sequencing was by immunoSEQ multiplex PCR. The data contain 20,000 to 25,000 clones, 68% of them seen just once; the ten biggest clones take up 25% to 30%. These data originate in a study of cytotoxic CD8 clonotypes in ibrutinib-treated CLL. The overall study: Across samples, productive templates numbered about 280,000 and productive rearrangements reached approximately 100,000 on average.

The source was PBMCs, collected after 24 months of ibrutinib treatment. This TCR came from a human donor with chronic lymphocytic leukemia. The rearrangement joins TRBV5-1 to TRBJ2-2; TRBD1 aligns across 9 bases. CDR3 loop: CASSPQTGGWGTGELFF. CDR3 in DNA: TGCGCCAGCAGCCCGCAAACAGGGGGCTGGGGCACCGGGGAGCTGTTTTTT.